This T cell receptor beta chain was captured by sequencing in a study of T cells in Graves' hyperthyroidism and ophthalmopathy. Overall study results and limits: Ophthalmopathy was told apart from stable hyperthyroidism by a 13 V-J model. The model predicted ophthalmopathy a median around 6 months before onset.

V was shortened by 0 bases and J by 6 bases, with 6 bases between the two germline ends. The CDR3 is 12 residues long. Germline V gene lookup returns CDR1 SGHNT and CDR2 YYREEE (reference sequence). RNA transcripts served as the template for amplifying TCR beta CDR3 regions. HTBI primers drove first-round RT-PCR of the TCR CDR3. Each CDR3 protein gets one entry after TCRdb re-called the multiplex PCR reads with MiXCR. The sample comprises around 660,000 distinct CDR3 sequences, over 40% of which are singletons, and about 7% rests with the top ten. In regard to this clonotype: Antigen unknown.

Every diagnosis used clinical symptoms, serum thyroxine and TRAb, thyroid ultrasound and orbital computed tomography. This sequence joins TRBV5-4 and TRBJ1-2; D is ambiguous. The sequenced material came from peripheral blood or thyroid tissue (not recorded which). The TCR originated in an adult man with Graves' disease, either hyperthyroidism or ophthalmopathy (not recorded which). The CDR3 coding sequence is TGTGCCAGCAGCTTGGGGGTAAATGGCTACACCTTC. Amino acid sequence: CASSLGVNGYTF.